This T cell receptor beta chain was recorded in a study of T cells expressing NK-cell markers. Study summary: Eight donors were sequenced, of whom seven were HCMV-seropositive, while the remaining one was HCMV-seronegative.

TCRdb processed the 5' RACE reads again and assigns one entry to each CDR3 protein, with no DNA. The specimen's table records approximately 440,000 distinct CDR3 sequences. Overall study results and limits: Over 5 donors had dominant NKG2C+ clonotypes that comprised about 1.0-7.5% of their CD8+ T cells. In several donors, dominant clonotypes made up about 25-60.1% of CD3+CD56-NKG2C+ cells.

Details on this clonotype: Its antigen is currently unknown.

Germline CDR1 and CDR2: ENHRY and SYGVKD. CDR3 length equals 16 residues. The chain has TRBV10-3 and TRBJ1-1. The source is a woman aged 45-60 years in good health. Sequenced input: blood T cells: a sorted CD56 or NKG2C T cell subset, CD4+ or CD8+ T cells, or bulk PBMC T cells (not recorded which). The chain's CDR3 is CAISGASFRAGTEAFF.